The T cell receptor (beta chain) under discussion was sequenced for a study of immune cell composition in non-small cell lung cancer. Per germline, CDR1 SGHAT and CDR2 FQNNGV. CDR3 length equals 16 residues. J was trimmed by 8 bases and V by 2 bases; bases with no gene match: 11. Some clones are missing from TCRdb's copy, which holds only in-frame ones; the method was immunoSEQ multiplex PCR. The sample consists of more than 6,000 clones, roughly 69% of them appearing once. Normal lung sampling was at least 3 cm from the tumour, as distant as possible. The rearrangement uses TRBV11-2 and TRBJ1-3; 8 bases align to TRBD1. The sequenced sample consisted of non-adjacent lung tissue. The receptor comes from a human donor with non-small cell lung cancer. The CDR3 loop is CASSLSPARGQDTIYF. CDR3 nucleotide sequence: TGTGCCAGCAGCTTAAGCCCGGCCAGGGGGCAAGACACCATATATTTT.